This TCR beta chain is from a study of graft-versus-host responses after intestinal transplantation. Study information: Following induction with anti-thymocyte globulin, all recipients were given tacrolimus and steroids for two to three years.

Germline V CDR1 and CDR2: SGHTA, FQGTGA. This CDR3 contains 12 residues. The germline V and J ends were trimmed by 11 bases and 6 bases, with 16 bases remaining between them. Broader study findings: Detection of GvH clones occurred in recipient marrow, and some had their first appearance in ileum or blood. HvG clone declines early post-transplant were associated with peak circulating GvH levels.

About this clone itself: Its specificity is unknown.

Intraepithelial lymphocytes and lamina propria lymphocytes were released through processing of graft tissue. TCRdb's copy holds only in-frame clones and misses some; the assay was immunoSEQ multiplex PCR. This sample has roughly 14,000 clones, with around 69% found just once. The sequence was obtained from a human patient who received an intestinal transplant, so some T cells may come from the graft donor. The chain combines TRBV7-3 with TRBJ1-2; D is possibly TRBD1 (6 bases). Sequenced material: ileum tissue, taken 14 days after transplant. The chain's CDR3 is CAAGGREHGYTF. CDR3 in DNA: TGTGCCGCCGGGGGGCGCGAACATGGCTACACCTTC.